This TCR beta chain originates from a study of OX40 agonist ivuxolimab in advanced cancers. Across the whole study: Of the participants, roughly 40% had some prior anti-PD-1, anti-PD-L1 or anti-CTLA-4 therapy, which was allowed.

The data were produced by immunoSEQ multiplex PCR, yet TCRdb's version contains in-frame clones alone and is incomplete. Here the sample spans fewer than 90,000 clones, around 83% being singletons. Concerning this clone: Its matching antigen is unknown. Other nucleotide sequences from this sample produce the same CDR3.

Study-wide findings and caveats: Compared with others, partial responders at 0.1-3.0 mg/kg displayed clonal expansion among the lowest. Clonal expansion was seen in CD4+ and CD8+ blood T cells by week 6 at 0.1 to 3.0 mg/kg.

Germline-derived CDR1 and CDR2 are MDHEN and SYDVKM. This CDR3 contains 15 residues. V was pared by 6 bases and J by 5 bases, with 16 bases between. This clonotype was sampled from an adult with an advanced solid tumor such as melanoma, head and neck, liver or kidney cancer. The material sequenced was CD4+ or CD8+ T cells sorted from blood, taken in a trial of the OX40 agonist ivuxolimab. The V gene is TRBV28, the J gene TRBJ2-2; TRBD2 might be the D (5 bases). CDR3 in amino acids: CASRRLAEGTGELFF. CDR3 in DNA: TGTGCCAGCAGACGGCTAGCTGAGGGAACCGGGGAGCTGTTTTTT.